The 23 T cell receptor beta chains presented below share a single source sample, sequenced in a study of blood T cell repertoires in COVID-19. Sequencing used immunoSEQ multiplex PCR; TCRdb keeps in-frame clones, though not all of them. Among 350,000 or so clones listed, about 92% were seen once. The sample was peripheral blood. The receptors originated from a woman aged 60-70 years with COVID-19, enrolled during active disease.

The J gene is TRBJ2-5, the V gene TRBV6-5; 11 nucleotides match TRBD2. The CDR3 has 15 amino acids. The germline CDR1 and CDR2 sequences are MNHEY and SVGAGI. V lost 8 bases and J lost 0; bases outside the gene matches: 5. CDR3 region: CASFRTSGHQETQYF. In DNA, the CDR3 is TGTGCCAGCTTCAGGACTAGCGGGCACCAAGAGACCCAGTACTTC.

This chain links TRBV27 with TRBJ2-7; 8 positions agree with TRBD1. Germline V lookup: CDR1 MNHEY, CDR2 SMNVEV (reference sequence). J gave up 4 bases and V 6 bases, and 8 bases lay outside the gene matches. The CDR3 runs 14 residues. CDR3 sequence reads: CASRLVQGVYEQYF. CDR3 bases: TGTGCCAGCAGGTTGGTACAGGGGGTGTACGAGCAGTACTTC.

This chain links TRBV13 with TRBJ2-1; D call uncertain. V dropped 3 bases and J dropped 0 bases, with 6 bases sitting between them. Germline V lookup: CDR1 PRHDT, CDR2 FYEKMQ (reference sequence). This CDR3 has 14 residues. CDR3 in amino acids: CASSLRSSYNEQFF. Here the CDR3 DNA reads TGTGCCAGCAGCTTGCGGAGCTCCTACAATGAGCAGTTCTTC. Combining the CDR3 with reference TRBV13 and TRBJ2-1 gives the whole variable domain AAGVIQSPRHLIKEKRETATLKCYPIPRHDTVYWYQQGPGQDPQFLISFYEKMQSDKGSIPDRFSAQQFSDYHSELNMSSLELGDSALYFCASSLRSSYNEQFFGPGTRLTVL.

J is TRBJ2-3 and V is TRBV14, with a tentative D call TRBD2 (5 bases). The ends were cut back, 1 base at V and 0 bases at J, with 14 bases in the middle. The CDR3 loop spans 17 amino acids. CDR1 SGHDN and CDR2 FVKESK come from the germline V gene. CDR3: CASSQGRVIPSTDTQYF. For the CDR3, the DNA is TGTGCCAGCAGCCAAGGGCGGGTCATCCCTAGCACAGATACGCAGTATTTT.

The gene calls are TRBV7-8 and TRBJ2-7, with 7 positions matching TRBD2. The length of the CDR3 is 14 residues. The germline CDR1 and CDR2 sequences are SGHVS and FQNEAQ. V trimming: 5 bases; J trimming: 4 bases; junction bases outside the gene matches: 8. CDR3 DNA: TGTGCCAGCAGCCTCGGACTAGGAAAATACGAGCAGTACTTC. Its translation is CASSLGLGKYEQYF.

The CDR3 nucleotides read TGCGCCAGCAGCCAGATAGCGGGGGGGCCGGAGACCCAGTACTTC. Translation gives CASSQIAGGPETQYF. The chain recombines TRBV5-1 with TRBJ2-5, with 11 bases fitting TRBD2. Germline loops: CDR1 SGHRS, CDR2 YFSETQ. The CDR3 length is 15 residues. After removal of 4 bases from V and 5 bases from J, the junction contained 7 bases not matched to a gene.

The gene calls are TRBV6-5 and TRBJ1-2; no clear D gene. The CDR3 is made up of 15 amino acids. Trimming pared 5 bases from V and 2 bases from J, leaving 15 bases between. Germline V gene sequence: CDR1 MNHEY, CDR2 SVGAGI. The CDR3 DNA reads as TGTGCCAGCAGTCCCGGCGGGTCCTTAAACTATGGCTACACCTTC. Protein: CASSPGGSLNYGYTF.

The chain has TRBV6-5 and TRBJ2-1; D remains ambiguous. Germline CDR1 MNHEY, CDR2 SVGAGI. The CDR3 has 13 amino acids. Trimming cost V 6 bases and J 1 base, with 7 bases left between them. CDR3: CASRFESYNEQFF. The DNA of the CDR3 is TGTGCCAGCAGATTCGAGTCCTACAATGAGCAGTTCTTC.

The chain joins TRBV5-4 to TRBJ2-3, with no clear D. Germline V gene lookup returns CDR1 SGHNT and CDR2 YYREEE (reference sequence). Trimming took 2 bases from V and 6 from J, leaving 13 bases between them. This CDR3 comprises 14 residues. The CDR3 sequence: CASSFGLDPDTQYF. Here the CDR3 DNA reads TGTGCCAGCAGCTTCGGCCTAGATCCTGATACGCAGTATTTT.

This clone occurred once. The chain carries TRBV5-4 and TRBJ2-3, with TRBD1 matching over 7 bases. Germline values: CDR1 SGHNT, CDR2 YYREEE (reference sequence). V lost 4 bases and J lost 4; bases outside the gene matches: 0. This CDR3 has 12 amino acids. The CDR3 DNA reads TGTGCCAGCAGCCAGGGGGCAGATACGCAGTATTTT. Translation: CASSQGADTQYF. The full variable domain, in which reference TRBV5-4 and TRBJ2-3 provide the parts outside the CDR3, is ETGVTQSPTHLIKTRGQQVTLRCSSQSGHNTVSWYQQALGQGPQFIFQYYREEENGRGNFPPRFSGLQFPNYSSELNVNALELDDSALYLCASSQGADTQYFGPGTRLTVL.

This rearrangement joins TRBV7-2 to TRBJ2-1; 8 nucleotides line up with TRBD2. The CDR3 extends over 14 amino acids. Germline lookup yields CDR1 SGHTA and CDR2 FQGNSA. With 5 bases clipped from V and 4 bases from J, the junction kept 4 bases outside the gene matches. CDR3 in DNA: TGTGCCAGCAGCAAGACTAGCGTATACAATGAGCAGTTCTTC. Translated, it gives CASSKTSVYNEQFF.

V usage is TRBV10-3 and J usage is TRBJ2-5; D is unresolved. This CDR3 comprises 12 residues. The ends were cut back, 0 bases at V and 6 bases at J, with 5 bases in the middle. The germline CDR1 and CDR2 sequences are ENHRY and SYGVKD. CDR3 loop: CAISESEKTQYF. DNA for the CDR3: TGTGCCATCAGTGAGTCTGAGAAGACCCAGTACTTC.

The rearrangement links TRBV27 to TRBJ2-7; the match to TRBD1 covers 8 bases. V shed 6 bases, J shed 2 bases, and the junction held 9 bases outside the gene matches. The germline V gene encodes CDR1 MNHEY and CDR2 SMNVEV (reference sequence). CDR3 length: 15 residues. In nucleotides, the CDR3 is TGTGCCAGCAGCTTCGAGGGGACAGGAACCTACGAGCAGTACTTC. Encoded protein: CASSFEGTGTYEQYF.

As regards this clone: Within the sample, other DNA sequences also encode this same CDR3. The genes are TRBV12-3 or TRBV12-4 and TRBJ1-2; a weak D match, TRBD1 (5 bases). The CDR3 is 12 residues long. V was pared by 5 bases and J by 4 bases, with 8 bases between. CDR3 bases: TGTGCCAGCAGTCGTCAGGGCTATGGCTACACCTTC. It specifies CASSRQGYGYTF.

J is TRBJ1-2 and V is TRBV6-5, with TRBD1 matching over 7 bases. The J segment lost 7 bases and the V segment lost 2 bases, leaving 13 bases of the junction unmatched. Germline V gene data show CDR1 as MNHEY and CDR2 as SVGAGI. This CDR3 contains 16 residues. CDR3 amino acids: CASSYVGPYRGGGYTF. CDR3 bases: TGTGCCAGCAGTTACGTCGGCCCCTACAGGGGCGGTGGCTACACCTTC.

The chain couples TRBV15 to TRBJ1-1, with 7 bases aligning to TRBD1. The CDR3 runs to 14 residues. V lost 3 bases to trimming and J lost 5 bases; unmatched junction nucleotides: 6. Germline V CDR1 and CDR2: LNHNV, YYDKDF (reference sequence). The CDR3 region is CATSREDRWTEAFF. CDR3 in DNA: TGTGCCACCAGCAGGGAGGACAGGTGGACTGAAGCTTTCTTT. Full variable domain (missing parts from reference TRBV15 and TRBJ1-1): DAMVIQNPRYQVTQFGKPVTLSCSQTLNHNVMYWYQQKSSQAPKLLFHYYDKDFNNEADTPDNFQSRRPNTSFCFLDIRSPGLGDTAMYLCATSREDRWTEAFFGQGTRLTVV.

The chain uses TRBV19 and TRBJ2-6; maybe TRBD2 (5 bases). Between the trimmed V and J ends, which lost 4 bases and 4 bases, there was a span of 14 bases. This CDR3 comprises 16 residues. Germline V gene sequence: CDR1 LNHDA, CDR2 SQIVND (reference sequence). The CDR3 loop is CASSTDGTGGANVLTF. CDR3 coding DNA: TGTGCCAGTAGTACCGACGGCACGGGGGGGGCCAACGTCCTGACTTTC.

The table lists this clone with a count of one. This sequence joins TRBV19 and TRBJ1-3; D is undetermined. Trimming removed 4 bases at V and 3 bases at J, with 10 bases between. The CDR3 extends over 14 amino acids. The germline CDR1 and CDR2 sequences are LNHDA and SQIVND (reference sequence). The CDR3 nucleotides are TGTGCCAGTAGTAGAGGAAGCCTTGGAAACACCATATATTTT. This sequence encodes CASSRGSLGNTIYF.

A single count supports this clone. The chain uses TRBV11-2 and TRBJ1-1, with 7 bases that match TRBD1. Germline V lookup: CDR1 SGHAT, CDR2 FQNNGV. The junction had 6 bases not matched to a gene; V was cut back by 6 bases and J by 5 bases. This CDR3 is built from 13 residues. In DNA form, the CDR3 reads TGTGCCAGCAGACACGACAGGGTTACTGAAGCTTTCTTT. Its protein product is CASRHDRVTEAFF.

This clone was seen just once. The chain links TRBV5-1 to TRBJ1-4; D is possibly TRBD1 (5 bases). Trimming left V 1 base short and J 5 bases short, with 12 bases between. Per the germline V gene, CDR1 is SGHRS and CDR2 is YFSETQ. The CDR3 is 15 amino acids. The CDR3 spells CASSLNGGWNEKLFF. CDR3 DNA: TGCGCCAGCAGCTTGAACGGGGGTTGGAATGAAAAACTGTTTTTT.

This chain connects TRBV3-1 (or the pseudogene TRBV3-2) to TRBJ1-2; D is unclear. CDR3 length: 17 amino acids. V gave up 1 base and J gave up 0 bases, with 15 bases separating them. CDR1 is LGHDT, CDR2 YNNKEL, per germline (reference sequence). Here the CDR3 DNA reads TGTGCCAGCAGCCAAGTGGGCAAGTTCTCTTCTAACTATGGCTACACCTTC. This gives the protein CASSQVGKFSSNYGYTF.

The V call is TRBV27, the J call TRBJ2-5; D remains ambiguous. The length of the CDR3 is 14 residues. Trimming pared 6 bases from V and 2 bases from J, leaving 13 bases between. Germline loops: CDR1 MNHEY, CDR2 SMNVEV (reference sequence). CDR3 in amino acids: CASSPRRSQETQYF. Written as DNA, the CDR3 is TGTGCCAGCAGCCCGCGGCGATCTCAAGAGACCCAGTACTTC.

The genes are TRBV5-6 and TRBJ2-5, with 10 bases fitting TRBD2. V was pared by 5 bases and J by 5 bases, with 6 bases of the junction left unmatched. CDR1 is SGHDT, CDR2 YYEEEE, per germline. The CDR3 is made up of 14 amino acids. CDR3 sequence: CASSLGLAAETQYF. CDR3 sequence (DNA): TGTGCCAGCAGTTTAGGACTAGCGGCGGAGACCCAGTACTTC.